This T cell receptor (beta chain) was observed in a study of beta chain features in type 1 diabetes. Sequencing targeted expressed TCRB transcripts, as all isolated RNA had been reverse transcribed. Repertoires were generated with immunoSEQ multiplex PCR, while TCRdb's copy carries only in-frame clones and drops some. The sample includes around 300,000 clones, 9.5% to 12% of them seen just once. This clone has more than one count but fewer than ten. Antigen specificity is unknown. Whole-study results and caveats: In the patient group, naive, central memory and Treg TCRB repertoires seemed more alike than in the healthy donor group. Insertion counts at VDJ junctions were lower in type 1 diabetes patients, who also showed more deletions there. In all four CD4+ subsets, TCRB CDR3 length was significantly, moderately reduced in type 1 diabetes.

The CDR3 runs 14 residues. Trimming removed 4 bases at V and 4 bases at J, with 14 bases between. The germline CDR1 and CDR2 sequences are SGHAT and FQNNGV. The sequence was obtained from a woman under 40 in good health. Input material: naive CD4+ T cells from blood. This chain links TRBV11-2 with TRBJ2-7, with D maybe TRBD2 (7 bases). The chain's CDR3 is CASSSSGGGYEQYF. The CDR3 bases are TGTGCCAGCAGCTCTAGCGGAGGGGGATACGAGCAGTACTTC.